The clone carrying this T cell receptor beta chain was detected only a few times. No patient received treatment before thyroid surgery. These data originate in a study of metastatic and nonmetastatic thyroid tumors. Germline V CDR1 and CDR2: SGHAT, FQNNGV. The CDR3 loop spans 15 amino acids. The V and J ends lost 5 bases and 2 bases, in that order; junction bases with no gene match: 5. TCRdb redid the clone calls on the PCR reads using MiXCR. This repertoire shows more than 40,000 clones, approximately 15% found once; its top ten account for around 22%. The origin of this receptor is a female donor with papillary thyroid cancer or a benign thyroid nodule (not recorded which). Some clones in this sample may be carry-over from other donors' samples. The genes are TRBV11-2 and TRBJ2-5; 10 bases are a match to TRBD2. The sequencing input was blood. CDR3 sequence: CASSHGLAEQETQYF. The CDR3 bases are TGTGCCAGCAGCCATGGACTAGCGGAACAAGAGACCCAGTACTTC.